This TCR beta chain was found in a study of Graves' ophthalmopathy and Graves' hyperthyroidism. Study-wide results and limits: Thyroid clonotypes that were expanded above 0.001 frequency mostly also appeared in blood.

The sequenced template was RNA, covering the TCR beta CDR3 region. HTBI primers served in a first-round RT-PCR, which a second-round multiplex PCR followed. TCRdb used MiXCR to reprocess the multiplex PCR reads, holding one entry per CDR3 protein. The sample carries 210,000 or so distinct CDR3 sequences, around 30% recorded once. This clonotype was counted many times. Its specificity is unknown. Germline V lookup: CDR1 SGHTA, CDR2 FQGNSA. Trimming stripped 6 bases from V and 5 bases from J, with 16 bases between. CDR3 size: 14 residues. As the starting material, around 10 ml of fresh peripheral blood yielded the PBMCs.

This clonotype was obtained from a man aged 50-59 years with Graves' ophthalmopathy. The chain uses TRBV7-2 and TRBJ2-5; D call uncertain. Material: peripheral blood. This CDR3 reads CASRPYATVETQYF. For the CDR3, the DNA is TGTGCCAGCAGACCCTATGCTACGGTGGAGACCCAGTACTTC.